This paragraph reports one T cell receptor beta chain. This sample stems from a study of blood T cell repertoires in COVID-19. The V end was cut by 5 bases, the J end by 7 bases, with 12 bases between. The V gene's germline CDR1 is LGHNA and CDR2 YNFKEQ. The CDR3 is 13 amino acids. Original methodology: Reference gene primer amplification in the assay estimated nucleated cell counts. TCRdb's copy holds only in-frame clones and misses some; the assay was immunoSEQ multiplex PCR. The V and J calls and clone size come from that table; D and trimming were worked out from the DNA. The profile shows some 60,000 clones, 81% of them singletons.

This sequence was found in a woman of 80 years or more with active or convalescent COVID-19. V usage is TRBV4-2 and J usage is TRBJ2-1; D ambiguous. The material sequenced was peripheral blood. As DNA, the CDR3 is TGTGCCAGCAGCTCACCAGGTACTAATGAGCAGTTCTTC. Protein product: CASSSPGTNEQFF.